These 32 T cell receptor beta chains came from one sample sequenced in a study of response to subunit inactivated influenza vaccine. From the RT-PCR reads, TCRdb called clonotypes with MiXCR, one entry per CDR3 protein. Among about 610,000 distinct CDR3 sequences listed, roughly 15% were seen once. This specimen consisted of PBMCs from blood, obtained 11 to 12 days after vaccination. All receptors derive from a man aged 45-65 years who received an inactivated influenza vaccine.

The chain has TRBV4-1 and TRBJ2-1; 12 bases are shared with TRBD2. Trimming removed 4 bases from V and 7 bases from J; junction bases left unmatched: 14. The CDR3 totals 18 residues. Germline V gene sequence: CDR1 MGHRA, CDR2 YSYEKL. The CDR3 DNA reads TGCGCCAGCAGCCTCCGACTAGCGGGAGAGATGGGAGTGAATGAGCAGTTCTTC. Its translation is CASSLRLAGEMGVNEQFF.

This clonotype occurred a few times. The DNA of the CDR3 is TGTGCCATCAGTCCAACAGAGACTAGCACAGATACGCAGTATTTT. This sequence encodes CAISPTETSTDTQYF. The chain has TRBV10-3 and TRBJ2-3; D unclear. V was shortened by 5 bases and J by 0 bases, with 12 bases between the two germline ends. Germline CDR1 ENHRY, CDR2 SYGVKD. This CDR3 is built from 15 residues.

This clonotype was counted at least ten times. The CDR3 loop reads CASSWGNTDTQYF. In DNA, the CDR3 is TGTGCCAGCAGCTGGGGGAACACAGATACGCAGTATTTT. This chain uses TRBV7-2 with TRBJ2-3; D is tentatively TRBD1 or TRBD2 (5 bases each). The germline CDR1 and CDR2 sequences are SGHTA and FQGNSA. The length of the CDR3 is 13 residues. Trimming took off 4 bases at V and 2 bases at J, with 7 bases between the two ends.

The J gene is TRBJ1-5, the V gene TRBV20-1, with 7 positions matching TRBD1. Unmatched junction bases numbered 7, after V lost 0 bases and J lost 2 bases. Germline CDR1 reads DFQATT; CDR2 reads SNEGSKA (reference sequence). The CDR3 totals 16 residues. The CDR3 sequence: CSARDGAGGRNQPQHF. CDR3 bases: TGCAGTGCTAGAGATGGGGCAGGGGGGCGCAATCAGCCCCAGCATTTT.

The V call is TRBV29-1, the J call TRBJ2-3; D unresolved. This CDR3 is built from 11 residues. The germline V and J ends were trimmed by 5 bases and 4 bases, with 7 bases remaining between them. Per germline, CDR1 SQVTM and CDR2 ANQGSEA. The CDR3 DNA follows: TGCAGCGTTTTGGGCGCAGATACGCAGTATTTT. Encoded protein: CSVLGADTQYF.

Many counts were recorded for this clonotype. The rearrangement links TRBV7-9 to TRBJ2-4, with D possibly TRBD1 on 6 matching bases. CDR3 length: 16 residues. The V gene's germline CDR1 is SEHNR and CDR2 FQNEAQ (reference sequence). The V and J ends lost 5 bases and 0 bases respectively, with 14 bases between them. CDR3 loop: CASSLSTGLAKNIQYF. The DNA of the CDR3 is TGTGCCAGCAGCCTCTCGACAGGCCTAGCCAAAAACATTCAGTACTTC.

The V and J genes are TRBV18 and TRBJ2-5; D is ambiguous. CDR3 length: 13 amino acids. Looked up from germline, CDR1 is KGHSH and CDR2 is LQKENI. V shed 0 bases and J shed 4 bases, with 6 bases lying between them. CDR3 nucleotides: TGTGCCAGCTCACCACCTCTGATAGAGACCCAGTACTTC. Its translation is CASSPPLIETQYF.

J is TRBJ2-5 and V is TRBV7-2; 10 positions agree with TRBD2. CDR3 size: 15 residues. The V gene's germline CDR1 is SGHTA and CDR2 FQGNSA. V lost 2 bases and J lost 5; bases outside the gene matches: 5. This chain's CDR3 is CASSLYQAGGETQYF. Here the CDR3 DNA reads TGTGCCAGCAGCTTATACCAAGCGGGAGGGGAGACCCAGTACTTC.

This clonotype occurred a few times. For the CDR3, the DNA is TGTGCCAGCAGCCCCACAGGGATCGACTATGGCTACACCTTC. Translated: CASSPTGIDYGYTF. The rearrangement links TRBV5-5 to TRBJ1-2, with TRBD1 as a possible D gene (6 bases). The germline gives CDR1 SGHKS, CDR2 YYEKEE (reference sequence). This CDR3 is built from 14 residues. Between the trimmed V and J ends, which lost 4 bases and 3 bases, there was a span of 13 bases.

The rearrangement joins TRBV2 to TRBJ2-4, with D possibly matching TRBD1 (5 bases). Germline values: CDR1 SNHLY, CDR2 FYNNEI. V shed 3 bases and J shed 0 bases, with 15 bases lying between them. The CDR3 is 17 amino acids. The CDR3 loop is CASSEGQGSIAKNIQYF. The CDR3 region has the DNA TGTGCCAGCAGTGAGGGGCAGGGATCTATAGCCAAAAACATTCAGTACTTC. Variable domain in full (rest from reference TRBV2 and TRBJ2-4): EPEVTQTPSHQVTQMGQEVILRCVPISNHLYFYWYRQILGQKVEFLVSFYNNEISEKSEIFDDQFSVERPDGSNFTLKIRSTKLEDSAMYFCASSEGQGSIAKNIQYFGAGTRLSVL.

For the CDR3, the DNA is TGCGCCAGCACCTCAGGACAGGGGGGGGAGACCCAGTACTTC. As protein: CASTSGQGGETQYF. The genes are TRBV5-1 and TRBJ2-5; 10 bases line up with TRBD1. In germline, CDR1 is SGHRS, CDR2 YFSETQ. J was trimmed by 5 bases and V by 6 bases; bases with no gene match: 7. The CDR3 covers 14 residues.

The chain is built from TRBV2 and TRBJ2-1; D is perhaps TRBD1 (6 bases). The CDR3 has 13 residues. The V gene's germline CDR1 is SNHLY and CDR2 FYNNEI. V lost 9 bases and J lost 9, with 18 bases in between. DNA of the CDR3: TGTGCCAGTCCAGTTGGTCAGGGGCGTGAGCAGTTCTTC. Translation: CASPVGQGREQFF. Drawing the rest from reference TRBV2 and TRBJ2-1, the complete variable domain is EPEVTQTPSHQVTQMGQEVILRCVPISNHLYFYWYRQILGQKVEFLVSFYNNEISEKSEIFDDQFSVERPDGSNFTLKIRSTKLEDSAMYFCASPVGQGREQFFGPGTRLTVL.

This clonotype has only a few counts. The gene calls are TRBV6-2 or TRBV6-3 and TRBJ2-3; tentatively, D is TRBD1 (6 bases). The germline V and J ends were trimmed by 6 bases and 4 bases, with 14 bases remaining between them. Germline V CDR1 and CDR2: MNHEY, SVGEGT. The CDR3 is 14 residues long. The CDR3 reads CASSPRTVADTQYF. The CDR3 DNA reads as TGTGCCAGCAGCCCAAGGACAGTTGCAGATACGCAGTATTTT.

V usage is TRBV28 and J usage is TRBJ2-5; 10 positions match TRBD2. Germline assignment: CDR1 MDHEN and CDR2 SYDVKM. The V and J ends lost 5 bases and 4 bases, in that order; junction bases with no gene match: 7. This CDR3 has 15 residues. DNA of the CDR3: TGTGCCAGCAGTATACTAGCGGGATGGGGAGAGACCCAGTACTTC. Its protein is CASSILAGWGETQYF.

The J gene is TRBJ2-4, the V gene TRBV7-2; a possible D gene is TRBD1 (7 bases). This CDR3 is 17 amino acids long. V was pared by 3 bases and J by 7 bases, with 22 bases between. CDR1 is SGHTA, CDR2 FQGNSA, per germline. CDR3 DNA sequence: TGTGCCAGCAGCTTTGGGGCAGGGGGGAGCTTCGGGAACATTCAGTACTTC. Translating gives CASSFGAGGSFGNIQYF.

The sample holds many counts of this clonotype. This chain connects TRBV5-6 to TRBJ2-1; D is unresolved. With 4 bases removed from V and 3 bases from J, the gap between germline ends came to 14 bases. This CDR3 is 15 amino acids long. Germline V gene lookup returns CDR1 SGHDT and CDR2 YYEEEE. CDR3 sequence: CASSTSPTHYNEQFF. The CDR3 nucleotides are TGTGCCAGCAGCACGAGCCCGACACACTACAATGAGCAGTTCTTC.

The chain has TRBV6-2 or TRBV6-3 and TRBJ2-7; possibly TRBD1 for D (6 bases). CDR3 size: 13 residues. The germline CDR1 and CDR2 sequences are MNHEY and SVGEGT. Between the trimmed V and J ends, which lost 10 bases and 2 bases, there was a span of 15 bases. CDR3 residues: CATAGTITYEQYF. The DNA for the CDR3 is TGTGCCACCGCTGGGACAATCACCTACGAGCAGTACTTC.

The chain is built from TRBV28 and TRBJ2-3; perhaps TRBD2 as D (5 bases). This CDR3 has 14 amino acids. Germline CDR1 is MDHEN and CDR2 is SYDVKM. V dropped 6 bases and J dropped 0 bases, with 10 bases sitting between them. CDR3 sequence reads: CASRTMGSTDTQYF. The CDR3 nucleotides are TGTGCCAGCAGGACTATGGGGAGCACAGATACGCAGTATTTT.

CDR3 residues: CASSQEFPHEQFF. Written as DNA, the CDR3 is TGCGCCAGCAGCCAAGAGTTCCCCCATGAGCAGTTCTTC. The rearrangement links TRBV4-1 to TRBJ2-1; D is unclear. The CDR3 covers 13 residues. The germline V and J ends were trimmed by 0 bases and 8 bases, with 8 bases remaining between them. Germline V gene sequence: CDR1 MGHRA, CDR2 YSYEKL.

This clonotype was observed at least ten times. The gene calls are TRBV12-3 or TRBV12-4 and TRBJ1-1, with D uncertain. V was pared by 5 bases and J by 5 bases, with 12 bases between. CDR3 length: 13 amino acids. CDR3 in amino acids: CASSPVTRTEAFF. The DNA of the CDR3 is TGTGCCAGCAGTCCCGTAACAAGAACTGAAGCTTTCTTT.

Of note for this clonotype: An end of the junction differs from the germline gene, which may be a read error. The V call is TRBV7-2, the J call TRBJ1-1, with D possibly TRBD1 on 6 matching bases. CDR3 length equals 13 residues. Germline-derived CDR1 and CDR2 are SGHTA and FQGNSA. The CDR3 loop is CACSSRRGTEAFF. The CDR3 DNA reads as TGTGCCTGCAGCTCCCGCAGGGGAACTGAAGCTTTCTTT.

This sequence joins TRBV5-1 and TRBJ2-3, with a tentative D call TRBD2 (5 bases). This CDR3 comprises 15 residues. The V gene lost 0 bases and the J gene lost 2 bases, with 10 bases spanning the gap. In germline, CDR1 is SGHRS, CDR2 YFSETQ. The CDR3 protein is CASSLDGIYTDTQYF. As DNA, the CDR3 is TGCGCCAGCAGCTTGGACGGGATTTACACAGATACGCAGTATTTT.

In its sample, this clonotype was seen a few times. The V and J genes are TRBV28 and TRBJ2-7, with D perhaps being TRBD1 or TRBD2 (5 bases each). The germline gives CDR1 MDHEN, CDR2 SYDVKM. CDR3 size: 14 residues. Trimming pared 7 bases from V and 2 bases from J, leaving 15 bases between. The CDR3 DNA reads TGTGCCAGCAAGATGGGGACGGCGACCTACGAGCAGTACTTC. Its protein product is CASKMGTATYEQYF.

V and J are TRBV7-2 and TRBJ2-7; D is ambiguous. This CDR3 has 15 amino acids. Germline assignment: CDR1 SGHTA and CDR2 FQGNSA. V lost 5 bases and J 4 bases, leaving 18 bases between the germline ends. This chain's CDR3 is CASSPSGPGTYEQYF. The CDR3 DNA is TGTGCCAGCAGCCCCTCCGGACCAGGAACGTACGAGCAGTACTTC.

Notes on this clonotype: A single base separates this from a much larger clone, so it may be a read error. The chain joins TRBV4-1 to TRBJ1-1, with TRBD1 as a possible D gene (5 bases). Germline assignment: CDR1 MGHRA and CDR2 YSYEKL. There are 13 residues in the CDR3. This chain's CDR3 is CTSSHAGITEAFF. The CDR3 nucleotides are TGCACCAGCAGCCACGCAGGGATTACTGAAGCTTTCTTT.

The chain couples TRBV10-2 to TRBJ2-1; D is undetermined. CDR3 length equals 12 residues. Germline lookup yields CDR1 WSHSY and CDR2 SAAADI. The V gene lost 0 bases and the J gene lost 7 bases, with 4 bases spanning the gap. The CDR3 loop reads CASSESGNEQFF. CDR3 coding DNA: TGCGCCAGCAGTGAGTCAGGGAATGAGCAGTTCTTC.

This clonotype was found many times. This chain links TRBV12-3 or TRBV12-4 with TRBJ2-3; TRBD2 might be the D (6 bases). CDR3 length: 16 residues. The ends were cut back, 5 bases at V and 0 bases at J, with 15 bases in the middle. The CDR3 loop reads CASSEEVAGSTDTQYF. The CDR3 DNA sequence: TGTGCCAGCAGTGAGGAAGTTGCGGGGAGCACAGATACGCAGTATTTT.

The chain carries TRBV6-5 and TRBJ2-7; D is undetermined. V was trimmed by 6 bases and J by 2 bases, leaving 8 bases between them. This CDR3 has 12 residues. In germline, CDR1 is MNHEY, CDR2 SVGAGI. This CDR3 reads CASRDATYEQYF. CDR3 in DNA: TGTGCCAGCAGGGACGCTACCTACGAGCAGTACTTC.

At least ten counts were recorded for this clonotype. The chain carries TRBV12-3 or TRBV12-4 and TRBJ2-7; no clear D. The CDR3 has 14 amino acids. The V gene lost 1 base and the J gene lost 2 bases, with 9 bases spanning the gap. The CDR3 loop is CASSLGFGPYEQYF. DNA of the CDR3: TGTGCCAGCAGTTTAGGTTTCGGTCCCTACGAGCAGTACTTC.

The sample holds many counts of this clonotype. V gene TRBV7-8 combines with J gene TRBJ2-7, with a tentative D call TRBD2 (5 bases). CDR1 and CDR2 (germline): SGHVS, FQNEAQ. Trimming took off 1 base at V and 2 bases at J, with 9 bases between the two ends. This CDR3 comprises 14 residues. The CDR3: CASSLVELAYEQYF. CDR3 sequence (DNA): TGTGCCAGCAGCTTAGTGGAACTAGCCTACGAGCAGTACTTC. Based on the CDR3 plus reference TRBV7-8 and TRBJ2-7, the full variable domain is GAGVSQSPRYKVAKRGQDVALRCDPISGHVSLFWYQQALGQGPEFLTYFQNEAQLDKSGLPSDRFFAERPEGSVSTLKIQRTQQEDSAVYLCASSLVELAYEQYFGPGTRLTVT.

This clonotype was counted a few times. V is TRBV6-1 and J is TRBJ1-1, with D possibly being TRBD1 (6 bases). Germline CDR1 is MNHNS and CDR2 is SASEGT. The CDR3 loop spans 14 amino acids. V lost 6 bases and J lost 4, with 15 bases in between. CDR3 sequence reads: CASSQTTGFTEAFF. Written as DNA, the CDR3 is TGTGCCAGCAGCCAGACTACAGGGTTCACTGAAGCTTTCTTT.

This clonotype was observed a handful of times. V gene TRBV11-2 combines with J gene TRBJ2-7; weak D call: TRBD2 (6 bases). The ends were cut back, 1 base at V and 0 bases at J, with 13 bases in the middle. Looked up from germline, CDR1 is SGHAT and CDR2 is FQNNGV. The CDR3 sequence is 16 residues long. The CDR3 DNA reads as TGTGCCAGCAGCTTAGCGATCGGGGAGGCCTCCTACGAGCAGTACTTC. It specifies CASSLAIGEASYEQYF.